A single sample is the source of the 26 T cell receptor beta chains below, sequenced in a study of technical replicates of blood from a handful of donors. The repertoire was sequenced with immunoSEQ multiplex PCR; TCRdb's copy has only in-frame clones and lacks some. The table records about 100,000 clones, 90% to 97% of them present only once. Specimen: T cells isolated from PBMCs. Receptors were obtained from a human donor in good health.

The CDR3 sequence: CASSIGANTEAFF. The CDR3 DNA sequence: TGTGCCAGCAGCATTGGGGCAAACACTGAAGCTTTCTTT. The rearrangement uses TRBV11-2 and TRBJ1-1; tentatively, D is TRBD1 (5 bases). In germline, CDR1 is SGHAT, CDR2 FQNNGV. The CDR3 runs 13 residues. V was shortened by 5 bases and J by 2 bases, with 9 bases between the two germline ends. The whole variable domain, filled in from reference TRBV11-2 and TRBJ1-1, reads EAGVAQSPRYKIIEKRQSVAFWCNPISGHATLYWYQQILGQGPKLLIQFQNNGVVDDSQLPKDRFSAERLKGVDSTLKIQPAKLEDSAVYLCASSIGANTEAFFGQGTRLTVV.

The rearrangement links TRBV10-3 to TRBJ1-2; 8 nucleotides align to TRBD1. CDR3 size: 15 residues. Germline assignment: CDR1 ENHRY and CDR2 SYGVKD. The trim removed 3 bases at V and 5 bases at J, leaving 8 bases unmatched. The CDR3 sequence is CAISDSTGVYYGYTF. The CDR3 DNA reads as TGTGCCATCAGTGACTCGACAGGGGTCTATTATGGCTACACCTTC.

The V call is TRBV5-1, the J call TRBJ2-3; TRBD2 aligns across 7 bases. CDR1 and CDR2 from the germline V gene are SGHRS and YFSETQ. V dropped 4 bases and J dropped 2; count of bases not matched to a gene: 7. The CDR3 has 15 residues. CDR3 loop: CASSHQRGDTDTQYF. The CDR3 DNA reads TGCGCCAGCAGCCATCAGCGGGGAGACACAGATACGCAGTATTTT.

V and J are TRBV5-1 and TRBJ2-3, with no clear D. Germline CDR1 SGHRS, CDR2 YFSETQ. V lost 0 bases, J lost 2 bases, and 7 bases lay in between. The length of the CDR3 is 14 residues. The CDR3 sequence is CASSLGGNTDTQYF. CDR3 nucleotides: TGCGCCAGCAGCTTGGGCGGAAACACAGATACGCAGTATTTT.

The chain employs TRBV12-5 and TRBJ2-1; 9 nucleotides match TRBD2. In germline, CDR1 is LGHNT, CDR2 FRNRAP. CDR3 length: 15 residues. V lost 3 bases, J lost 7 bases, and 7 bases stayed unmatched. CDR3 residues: CASGFGAGGPNEQFF. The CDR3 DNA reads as TGTGCTAGTGGTTTTGGGGCGGGAGGGCCGAATGAGCAGTTCTTC. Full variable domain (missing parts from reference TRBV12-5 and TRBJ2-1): DARVTQTPRHKVTEMGQEVTMRCQPILGHNTVFWYRQTMMQGLELLAYFRNRAPLDDSGMPKDRFSAEMPDATLATLKIQPSEPRDSAVYFCASGFGAGGPNEQFFGPGTRLTVL.

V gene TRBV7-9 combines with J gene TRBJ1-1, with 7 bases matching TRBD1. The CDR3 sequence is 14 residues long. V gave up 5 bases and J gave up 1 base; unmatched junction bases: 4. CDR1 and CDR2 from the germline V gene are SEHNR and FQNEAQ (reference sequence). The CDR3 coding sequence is TGTGCCAGCAGCACCCGGGACAGGAACACTGAAGCTTTCTTT. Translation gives CASSTRDRNTEAFF.

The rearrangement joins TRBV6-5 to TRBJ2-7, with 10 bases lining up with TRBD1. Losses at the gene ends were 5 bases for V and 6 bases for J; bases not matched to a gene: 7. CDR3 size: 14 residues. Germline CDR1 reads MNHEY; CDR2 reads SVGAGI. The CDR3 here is CASSPRDRGLEQYF. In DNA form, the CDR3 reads TGTGCCAGCAGTCCACGGGACAGGGGCCTCGAGCAGTACTTC.

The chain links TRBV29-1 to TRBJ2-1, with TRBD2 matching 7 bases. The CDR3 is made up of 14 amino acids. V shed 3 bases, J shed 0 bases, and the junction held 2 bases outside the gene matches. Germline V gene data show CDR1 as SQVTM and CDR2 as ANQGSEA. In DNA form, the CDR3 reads TGCAGCGTTGAGCCGGGAGGCTCCTACAATGAGCAGTTCTTC. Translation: CSVEPGGSYNEQFF.

The DNA for the CDR3 is TGTGCCAGCAGTTCTCACGAGGAACCACCTCTGGAGCAGTACTTC. It translates to CASSSHEEPPLEQYF. The chain links TRBV28 to TRBJ2-7; D is undetermined. This CDR3 comprises 15 residues. Germline V gene data show CDR1 as MDHEN and CDR2 as SYDVKM. Trimming pared 4 bases from V and 7 bases from J, leaving 20 bases between.

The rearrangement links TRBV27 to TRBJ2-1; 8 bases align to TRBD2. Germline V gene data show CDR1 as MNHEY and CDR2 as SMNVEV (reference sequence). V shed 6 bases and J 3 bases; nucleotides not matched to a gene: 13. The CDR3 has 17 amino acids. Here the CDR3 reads CASRLSGDTYFYNEQFF. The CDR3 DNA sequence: TGTGCCAGCAGACTTAGCGGGGACACCTACTTCTACAATGAGCAGTTCTTC.

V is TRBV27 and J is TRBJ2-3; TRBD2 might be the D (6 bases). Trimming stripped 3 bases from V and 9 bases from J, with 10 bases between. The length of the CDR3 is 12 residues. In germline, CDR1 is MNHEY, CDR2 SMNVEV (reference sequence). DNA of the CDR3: TGTGCCAGCAGTTTTAGTCGGGAGACGCAGTATTTT. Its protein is CASSFSRETQYF.

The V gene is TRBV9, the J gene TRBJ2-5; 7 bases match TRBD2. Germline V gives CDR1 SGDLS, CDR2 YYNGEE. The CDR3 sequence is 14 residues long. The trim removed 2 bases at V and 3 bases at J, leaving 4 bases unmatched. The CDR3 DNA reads TGTGCCAGCAGCGTCGGGACTACGGAAGAGACCCAGTACTTC. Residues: CASSVGTTEETQYF. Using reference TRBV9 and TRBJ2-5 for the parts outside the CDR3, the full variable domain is DSGVTQTPKHLITATGQRVTLRCSPRSGDLSVYWYQQSLDQGLQFLIQYYNGEERAKGNILERFSAQQFPDLHSELNLSSLELGDSALYFCASSVGTTEETQYFGPGTRLLVL.

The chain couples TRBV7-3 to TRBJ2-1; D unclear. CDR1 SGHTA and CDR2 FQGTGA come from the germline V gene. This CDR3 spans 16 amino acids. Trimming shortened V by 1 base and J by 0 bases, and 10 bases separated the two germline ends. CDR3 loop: CASSLSLGVSYNEQFF. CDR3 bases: TGTGCCAGCAGCTTAAGTTTGGGCGTCTCCTACAATGAGCAGTTCTTC.

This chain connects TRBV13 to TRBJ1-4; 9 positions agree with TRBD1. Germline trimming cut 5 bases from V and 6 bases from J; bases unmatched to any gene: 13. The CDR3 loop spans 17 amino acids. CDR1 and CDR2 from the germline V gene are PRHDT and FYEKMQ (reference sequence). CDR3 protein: CASSATPYRDRDEKLFF. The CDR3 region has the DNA TGTGCCAGCAGCGCAACGCCTTACCGGGACAGGGATGAAAAACTGTTTTTT.

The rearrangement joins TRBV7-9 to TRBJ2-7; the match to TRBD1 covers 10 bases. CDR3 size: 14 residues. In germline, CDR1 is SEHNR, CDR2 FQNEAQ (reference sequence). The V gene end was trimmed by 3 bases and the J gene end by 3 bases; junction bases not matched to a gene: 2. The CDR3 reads CASSFDRGLYEQYF. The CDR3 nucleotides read TGTGCCAGCAGCTTCGACAGGGGGCTCTACGAGCAGTACTTC.

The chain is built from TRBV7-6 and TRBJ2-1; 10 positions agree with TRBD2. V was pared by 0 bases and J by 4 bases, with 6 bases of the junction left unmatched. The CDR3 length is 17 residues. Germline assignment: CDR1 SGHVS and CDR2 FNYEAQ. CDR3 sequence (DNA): TGTGCCAGCAGCTTAGCGGGAGCGGGGGGGCCGTACAATGAGCAGTTCTTC. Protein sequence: CASSLAGAGGPYNEQFF.

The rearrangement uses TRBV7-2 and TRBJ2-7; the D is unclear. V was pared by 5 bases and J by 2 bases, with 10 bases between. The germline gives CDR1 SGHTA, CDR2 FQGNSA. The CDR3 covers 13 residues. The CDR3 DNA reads TGTGCCAGCAGCCTCCTTGTCGCCTACGAGCAGTACTTC. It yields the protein CASSLLVAYEQYF.

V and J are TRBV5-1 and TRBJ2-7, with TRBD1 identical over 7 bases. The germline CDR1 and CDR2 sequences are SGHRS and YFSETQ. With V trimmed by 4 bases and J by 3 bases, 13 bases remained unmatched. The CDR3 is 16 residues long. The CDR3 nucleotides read TGCGCCAGCAGCCCCCGAGGGGACAGAAGCGACTACGAGCAGTACTTC. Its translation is CASSPRGDRSDYEQYF.

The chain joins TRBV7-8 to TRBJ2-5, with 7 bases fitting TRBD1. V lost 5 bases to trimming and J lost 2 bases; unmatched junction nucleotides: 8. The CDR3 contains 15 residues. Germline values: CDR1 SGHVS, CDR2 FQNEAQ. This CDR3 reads CASSPPRTGQETQYF. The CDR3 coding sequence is TGTGCCAGCAGCCCACCCCGGACAGGACAAGAGACCCAGTACTTC.

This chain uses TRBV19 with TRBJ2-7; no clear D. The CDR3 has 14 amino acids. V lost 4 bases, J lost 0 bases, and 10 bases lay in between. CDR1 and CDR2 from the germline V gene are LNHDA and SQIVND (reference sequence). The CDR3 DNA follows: TGTGCCAGTAGTAGCAAACCGAGCTCCTACGAGCAGTACTTC. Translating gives CASSSKPSSYEQYF.

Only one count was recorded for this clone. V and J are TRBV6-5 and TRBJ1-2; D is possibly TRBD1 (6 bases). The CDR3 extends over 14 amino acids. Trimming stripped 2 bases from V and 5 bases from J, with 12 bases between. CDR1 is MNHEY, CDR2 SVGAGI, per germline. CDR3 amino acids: CASSYQGRGYGYTF. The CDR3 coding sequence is TGTGCCAGCAGTTACCAGGGGCGAGGGTATGGCTACACCTTC.

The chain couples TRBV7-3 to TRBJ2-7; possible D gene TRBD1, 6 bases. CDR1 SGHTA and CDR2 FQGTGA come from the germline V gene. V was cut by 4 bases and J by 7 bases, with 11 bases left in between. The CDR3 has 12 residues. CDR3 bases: TGTGCCAGCAGCTCGCTAGGGGGTGAGCAGTACTTC. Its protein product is CASSSLGGEQYF.

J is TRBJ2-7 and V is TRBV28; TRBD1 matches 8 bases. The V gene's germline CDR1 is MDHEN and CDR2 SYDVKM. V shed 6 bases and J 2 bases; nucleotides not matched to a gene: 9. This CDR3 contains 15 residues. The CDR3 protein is CASSSPGQVPYEQYF. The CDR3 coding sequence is TGTGCCAGCAGCTCGCCGGGACAGGTCCCCTACGAGCAGTACTTC. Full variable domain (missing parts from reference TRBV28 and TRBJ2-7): DVKVTQSSRYLVKRTGEKVFLECVQDMDHENMFWYRQDPGLGLRLIYFSYDVKMKEKGDIPEGYSVSREKKERFSLILESASTNQTSMYLCASSSPGQVPYEQYFGPGTRLTVT.

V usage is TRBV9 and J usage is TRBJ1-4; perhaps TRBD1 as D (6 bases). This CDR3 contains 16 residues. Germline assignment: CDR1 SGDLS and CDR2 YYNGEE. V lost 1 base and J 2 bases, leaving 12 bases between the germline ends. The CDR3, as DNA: TGTGCCAGCAGCGTAAAGGGGGGGGCCACTAATGAAAAACTGTTTTTT. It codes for CASSVKGGATNEKLFF.

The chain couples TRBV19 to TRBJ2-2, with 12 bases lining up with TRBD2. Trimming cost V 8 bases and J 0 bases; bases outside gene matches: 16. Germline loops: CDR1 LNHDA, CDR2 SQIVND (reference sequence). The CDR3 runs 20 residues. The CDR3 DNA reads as TGTGCCAGTGCAACCCCGCGAGGACTAGCGGGAACCACGAACACCGGGGAGCTGTTTTTT. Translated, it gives CASATPRGLAGTTNTGELFF.

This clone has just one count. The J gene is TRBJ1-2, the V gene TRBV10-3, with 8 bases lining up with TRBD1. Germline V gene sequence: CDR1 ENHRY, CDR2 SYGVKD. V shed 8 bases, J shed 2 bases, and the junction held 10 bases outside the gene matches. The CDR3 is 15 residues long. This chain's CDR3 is CAIGTLTGDNYGYTF. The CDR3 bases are TGTGCCATCGGAACGTTGACAGGGGACAACTATGGCTACACCTTC.